The 27 T cell receptor beta chains presented below share a single source sample, sequenced in a study of shared clonotypes between healthy human individuals. The repertoire was sequenced with immunoSEQ multiplex PCR; TCRdb's copy has only in-frame clones and lacks some. The sample holds 1.6 million or so clones, around 97% seen once. The material sequenced was naive CD4+ T cells sorted from blood. The subset here: CD45RA+ positively selected. These receptor sequences come from a man aged 30-40 years in good health.

This clone came up once. The chain employs TRBV27 and TRBJ2-7, with D possibly matching TRBD2 (5 bases). V was clipped by 2 bases and J by 0 bases, with 8 bases between them. The CDR3 sequence is 14 residues long. The germline gives CDR1 MNHEY, CDR2 SMNVEV (reference sequence). CDR3 residues: CASSLKGSSYEQYF. CDR3 DNA: TGTGCCAGCAGTTTAAAAGGGAGCTCCTACGAGCAGTACTTC.

This clone has just a few counts. V usage is TRBV11-2 and J usage is TRBJ1-2; 9 bases match TRBD1. Germline V gene sequence: CDR1 SGHAT, CDR2 FQNNGV. V gave up 4 bases and J gave up 0 bases; unmatched junction bases: 15. The CDR3 runs to 19 residues. The CDR3 spells CASSSTGRGQGGPNYGYTF. Written as DNA, the CDR3 is TGTGCCAGCAGCTCAACGGGGCGGGGACAGGGTGGTCCTAACTATGGCTACACCTTC.

The V call is TRBV27, the J call TRBJ2-3; 7 bases map to TRBD2. Trimming cost V 6 bases and J 2 bases; bases outside gene matches: 5. The germline V gene has CDR1 MNHEY and CDR2 SMNVEV (reference sequence). The CDR3 is 14 residues long. The CDR3: CASRGTTFTDTQYF. CDR3 DNA: TGTGCCAGCAGAGGGACTACCTTCACAGATACGCAGTATTTT.

The V and J genes are TRBV6-1 and TRBJ2-5; 8 nucleotides line up with TRBD1. In germline, CDR1 is MNHNS, CDR2 SASEGT. The CDR3 consists of 17 residues. The V segment lost 2 bases and the J segment 1 base; nucleotides outside the gene matches: 9. The CDR3 nucleotides read TGTGCCAGCAGTGAACTTCGAGGACAGGGTTTCCAAGAGACCCAGTACTTC. The encoded protein is CASSELRGQGFQETQYF.

The rearrangement joins TRBV28 to TRBJ1-5; perhaps TRBD1 as D (5 bases). Looked up from germline, CDR1 is MDHEN and CDR2 is SYDVKM. V dropped 2 bases and J dropped 6 bases, with 23 bases sitting between them. This CDR3 comprises 18 residues. CDR3 in DNA: TGTGCCAGCAGTTTAGGGGGTTTGGGCAACGCGGCGGTTCAGCCCCAGCATTTT. It encodes CASSLGGLGNAAVQPQHF.

The gene calls are TRBV2 and TRBJ2-1; no clear D. Germline V gene lookup returns CDR1 SNHLY and CDR2 FYNNEI. The CDR3 covers 11 residues. The V end lost 1 base, the J end lost 9 bases, and 4 bases lay between the germline ends. CDR3 residues: CASSEGGEQFF. CDR3 DNA: TGTGCCAGCAGTGAAGGGGGTGAGCAGTTCTTC.

This clone came up once. The chain carries TRBV30 and TRBJ2-5, with TRBD2 matching over 7 bases. V shed 3 bases, J shed 4 bases, and the junction held 2 bases outside the gene matches. The CDR3 extends over 12 amino acids. Germline loops: CDR1 GTSNPN, CDR2 SVGIG (reference sequence). CDR3 sequence (DNA): TGTGCCTGGAGCTTAGCGGGAGAGACCCAGTACTTC. It yields the protein CAWSLAGETQYF.

The V call is TRBV27, the J call TRBJ1-2, with unresolved D. CDR1 is MNHEY, CDR2 SMNVEV, per germline (reference sequence). Trimming took 6 bases from V and 1 from J, leaving 9 bases between them. The CDR3 has 13 amino acids. The CDR3 region has the DNA TGTGCCAGCAGCCTCGGGAATAACTATGGCTACACCTTC. Protein: CASSLGNNYGYTF.

Remarks on this clone: This sample also contains other DNA sequences that code for the same CDR3. The V and J genes are TRBV6-1 and TRBJ1-2; D is possibly TRBD1 (5 bases). There are 13 residues in the CDR3. Germline V gives CDR1 MNHNS, CDR2 SASEGT. Trimming left V 2 bases short and J 5 bases short, with 9 bases between. CDR3 sequence reads: CASSETGSYGYTF. Here the CDR3 DNA reads TGTGCCAGCAGTGAAACAGGTAGTTATGGCTACACCTTC.

The chain combines TRBV2 with TRBJ2-5; D remains unclear. The V end was cut by 2 bases, the J end by 7 bases, with 17 bases between. The CDR3 is made up of 15 amino acids. The germline gives CDR1 SNHLY, CDR2 FYNNEI. CDR3 DNA: TGTGCCAGCAGTGAAAGGGCAACCCCAAAGGTGACCCAGTACTTC. Its protein is CASSERATPKVTQYF.

V is TRBV11-2 and J is TRBJ1-2, with D tentatively TRBD1 (6 bases). V gave up 5 bases and J gave up 5 bases, with 30 bases separating them. The CDR3 has 19 amino acids. In germline, CDR1 is SGHAT, CDR2 FQNNGV. CDR3 coding DNA: TGTGCCAGCAGCCCGTTTCGAGTTAGATCAGGGGTTCTGAGTTATGGCTACACCTTC. Residues: CASSPFRVRSGVLSYGYTF.

The chain is built from TRBV5-1 and TRBJ2-5; 9 positions agree with TRBD2. Looked up from germline, CDR1 is SGHRS and CDR2 is YFSETQ. V lost 4 bases to trimming and J lost 5 bases; unmatched junction nucleotides: 6. The CDR3 is made up of 14 amino acids. For the CDR3, the DNA is TGCGCCAGCAGCAATAGCGGGAGTGGGGAGACCCAGTACTTC. It codes for CASSNSGSGETQYF.

This clone was detected once. The V call is TRBV19, the J call TRBJ1-2; a weak D match, TRBD1 (5 bases). CDR3 length: 13 residues. In germline, CDR1 is LNHDA, CDR2 SQIVND (reference sequence). The V end lost 8 bases, the J end lost 5 bases, and 15 bases lay between the germline ends. The CDR3 region is CASRADNLYGYTF. CDR3 in DNA: TGTGCCAGTCGGGCGGACAATTTATATGGCTACACCTTC.

J is TRBJ2-7 and V is TRBV6-1; weak D call: TRBD1 (5 bases). The length of the CDR3 is 14 residues. V lost 6 bases and J 0 bases, leaving 12 bases between the germline ends. Looked up from germline, CDR1 is MNHNS and CDR2 is SASEGT. The CDR3 DNA sequence: TGTGCCAGCAGGACAGACAGCCTCTCCTACGAGCAGTACTTC. This codes for CASRTDSLSYEQYF.

The J gene is TRBJ2-7, the V gene TRBV25-1; 11 positions match TRBD1. Germline values: CDR1 MGHDK, CDR2 SYGVNS. This CDR3 has 14 amino acids. The junction had 5 bases not matched to a gene; V was cut back by 7 bases and J by 3 bases. The CDR3 coding sequence is TGTGCCAGCACCGGGACAGGGGGAGACTACGAGCAGTACTTC. As protein: CASTGTGGDYEQYF.

The CDR3 DNA is TGTGCCAGCAGTAGACAGGGGTTCTCCTACGAGCAGTACTTC. Residues: CASSRQGFSYEQYF. V is TRBV6-6 and J is TRBJ2-7; TRBD1 agrees at 8 bases. CDR1 and CDR2 from the germline V gene are MNHNY and SVGAGI (reference sequence). The CDR3 covers 14 residues. Trimming at V came to 5 bases and at J to 0 bases, leaving 3 bases not matched to a gene.

V gene TRBV5-4 combines with J gene TRBJ1-1, with D unclear. Trimming removed 4 bases from V and 1 base from J, with 11 bases in between. This CDR3 region has 14 residues. The V gene's germline CDR1 is SGHNT and CDR2 YYREEE (reference sequence). The DNA for the CDR3 is TGTGCCAGCAGCCCCCCTTATAAGAACACTGAAGCTTTCTTT. Translating it yields CASSPPYKNTEAFF.

The chain links TRBV28 to TRBJ1-3; D gene uncertain. The germline V and J ends were trimmed by 6 bases and 2 bases, with 14 bases remaining between them. The CDR3 spans 15 residues. Germline V gives CDR1 MDHEN, CDR2 SYDVKM. This CDR3 is CASSFSRTAGNTIYF. The DNA for the CDR3 is TGTGCCAGCAGCTTTTCCCGGACGGCTGGAAACACCATATATTTT.

Details on this clone: Other DNA sequences in the same sample also yield this CDR3. V is TRBV5-1 and J is TRBJ1-2, with 10 bases aligning to TRBD1. CDR3 length: 14 residues. Trimming took 3 bases from V and 3 from J; bases not matched to a gene: 2. Germline CDR1 reads SGHRS; CDR2 reads YFSETQ. CDR3 in DNA: TGCGCCAGCAGCTCTGGGACAGGGGACTATGGCTACACCTTC. This translates into CASSSGTGDYGYTF.

This chain uses TRBV5-1 with TRBJ2-2; tentatively, D is TRBD2 (5 bases). Per the germline V gene, CDR1 is SGHRS and CDR2 is YFSETQ. The V end was cut by 4 bases, the J end by 3 bases, with 10 bases between. There are 14 residues in the CDR3. The CDR3 DNA sequence: TGCGCCAGCAGCCCGGGGTGGGACACCGGGGAGCTGTTTTTT. This encodes CASSPGWDTGELFF.

Notes on this clone: Different DNA sequences within this sample yield the same CDR3. The V call is TRBV20-1, the J call TRBJ1-4; D remains unclear. Between the trimmed V and J ends, which lost 6 bases and 8 bases, there was a span of 10 bases. CDR3 size: 11 residues. Per germline, CDR1 DFQATT and CDR2 SNEGSKA (reference sequence). The CDR3 DNA sequence: TGCAGTGCCAGGAGTAGGGAAAAACTGTTTTTT. Its protein product is CSARSREKLFF.

The chain couples TRBV19 to TRBJ2-4; D is possibly TRBD1 (6 bases). The ends were cut back, 4 bases at V and 7 bases at J, with 17 bases in the middle. Germline-derived CDR1 and CDR2 are LNHDA and SQIVND (reference sequence). The CDR3 covers 15 residues. The CDR3 region is CASSNPTGRGNIQYF. Here the CDR3 DNA reads TGTGCCAGTAGTAACCCGACAGGTCGCGGTAACATTCAGTACTTC.

The J gene is TRBJ1-5, the V gene TRBV2; TRBD1 might be the D (5 bases). Trimming took off 0 bases at V and 7 bases at J, with 10 bases between the two ends. Germline V gene data show CDR1 as SNHLY and CDR2 as FYNNEI. The CDR3 is 14 residues long. The CDR3 loop is CASSEAIGGQPQHF. CDR3 in DNA: TGTGCCAGCAGTGAAGCGATTGGGGGGCAGCCCCAGCATTTT.

The chain combines TRBV4-1 with TRBJ2-7; D remains unclear. CDR1 is MGHRA and CDR2 is YSYEKL in the germline V gene. This CDR3 has 17 residues. The V end was cut by 0 bases, the J end by 1 base, with 16 bases between. CDR3 amino acids: CASSQDTSGPLSYEQYF. The CDR3 nucleotides are TGCGCCAGCAGCCAAGATACTTCAGGACCACTATCCTACGAGCAGTACTTC.

The chain uses TRBV27 and TRBJ1-5, with TRBD1 matching over 8 bases. CDR1 and CDR2 (germline): MNHEY, SMNVEV (reference sequence). This CDR3 is built from 15 residues. Germline trimming cut 3 bases from V and 3 bases from J; bases unmatched to any gene: 4. Here the CDR3 reads CASSFRQGINQPQHF. The CDR3 DNA follows: TGTGCCAGCAGTTTTCGACAGGGGATCAATCAGCCCCAGCATTTT.

The chain couples TRBV19 to TRBJ1-4; 9 bases fit TRBD1. The CDR3 is made up of 14 amino acids. After removal of 5 bases from V and 7 bases from J, the junction contained 5 bases not matched to a gene. CDR1 and CDR2 (germline): LNHDA, SQIVND (reference sequence). CDR3: CASSLQGAPEKLFF. CDR3 DNA: TGTGCCAGTAGTCTACAGGGGGCGCCTGAAAAACTGTTTTTT.

Turning to this clone: The same CDR3 is also encoded by other DNA sequences in this sample. The CDR3 here is CASRRTAGELFF. The CDR3 region has the DNA TGTGCCAGCAGGCGGACCGCCGGGGAGCTGTTTTTT. The rearrangement uses TRBV2 and TRBJ2-2, with no clear D. The germline V and J ends were trimmed by 6 bases and 6 bases, with 8 bases remaining between them. The CDR3 totals 12 residues. CDR1 and CDR2 (germline): SNHLY, FYNNEI.